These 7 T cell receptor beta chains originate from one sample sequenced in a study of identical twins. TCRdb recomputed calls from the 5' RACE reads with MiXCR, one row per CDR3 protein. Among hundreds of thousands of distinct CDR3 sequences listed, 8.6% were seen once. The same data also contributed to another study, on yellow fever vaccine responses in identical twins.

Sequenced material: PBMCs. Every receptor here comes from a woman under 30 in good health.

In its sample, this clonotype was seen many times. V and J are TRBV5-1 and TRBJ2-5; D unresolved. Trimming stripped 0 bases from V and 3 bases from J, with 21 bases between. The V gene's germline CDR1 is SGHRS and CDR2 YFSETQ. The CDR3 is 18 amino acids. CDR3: CASSLGLGRTQPEETQYF. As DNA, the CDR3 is TGCGCCAGCAGCTTGGGTTTAGGACGGACCCAACCGGAAGAGACCCAGTACTTC.

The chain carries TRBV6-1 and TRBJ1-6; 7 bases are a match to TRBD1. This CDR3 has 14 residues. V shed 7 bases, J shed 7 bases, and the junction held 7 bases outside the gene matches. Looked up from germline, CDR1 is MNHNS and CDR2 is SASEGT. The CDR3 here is CASNIPGQNSPLHF. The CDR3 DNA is TGTGCCAGCAATATACCGGGACAGAATTCACCCCTCCACTTT.

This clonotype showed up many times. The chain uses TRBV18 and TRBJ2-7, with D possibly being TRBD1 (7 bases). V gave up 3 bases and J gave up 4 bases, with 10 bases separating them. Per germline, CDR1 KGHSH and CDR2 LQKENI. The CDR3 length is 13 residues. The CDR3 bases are TGTGCCAGCTCACCTGCAGGGGGGTACGAGCAGTACTTC. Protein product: CASSPAGGYEQYF.

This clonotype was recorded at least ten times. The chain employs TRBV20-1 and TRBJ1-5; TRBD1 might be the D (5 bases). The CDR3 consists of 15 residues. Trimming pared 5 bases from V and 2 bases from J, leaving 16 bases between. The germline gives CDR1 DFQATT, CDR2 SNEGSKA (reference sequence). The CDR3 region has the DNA TGCAGTGCTTCCAAGGGCAGGGCTGGCAATCAGCCCCAGCATTTT. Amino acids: CSASKGRAGNQPQHF.

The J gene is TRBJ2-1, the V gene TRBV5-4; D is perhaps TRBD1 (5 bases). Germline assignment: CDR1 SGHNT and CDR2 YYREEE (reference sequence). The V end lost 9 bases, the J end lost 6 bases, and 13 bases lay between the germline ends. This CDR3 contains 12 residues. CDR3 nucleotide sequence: TGTGCCATGAGCCCAGGGCTCAATGAGCAGTTCTTC. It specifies CAMSPGLNEQFF.

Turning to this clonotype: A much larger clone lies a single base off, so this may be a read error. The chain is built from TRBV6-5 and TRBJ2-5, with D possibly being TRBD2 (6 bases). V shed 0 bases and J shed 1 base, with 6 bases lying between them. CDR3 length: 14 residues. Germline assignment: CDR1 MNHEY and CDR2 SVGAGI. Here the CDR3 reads CASSYSEGQETQYF. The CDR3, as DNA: TGTGCCAGCAGTTACTCGGAGGGCCAAGAGACCCAGTACTTC.

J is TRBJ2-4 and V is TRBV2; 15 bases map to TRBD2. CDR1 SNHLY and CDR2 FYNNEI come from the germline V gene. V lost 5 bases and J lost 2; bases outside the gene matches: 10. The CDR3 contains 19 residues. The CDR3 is CASSPRTSGRARSKNIQYF. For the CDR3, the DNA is TGTGCCAGCAGTCCCCGGACTAGCGGGAGGGCGAGGTCCAAAAACATTCAGTACTTC.